This T cell receptor beta chain was captured by sequencing in a study of graft-versus-host responses after intestinal transplantation. Study-level information: Transplants were multivisceral, liver-intestinal, or isolated intestinal. Once they had received anti-thymocyte globulin induction, all recipients took tacrolimus and steroids for about three years. Study results and limitations: The marrow of recipients harbored GvH clones, and ileum or blood showed some of them first.

In the case of this clone: Its antigen is unknown.

Germline CDR1 and CDR2: SNHLY and FYNNEI. This CDR3 has 11 amino acids. V was pared by 3 bases and J by 7 bases, with 4 bases between. Some clones are missing from TCRdb's copy, which holds only in-frame ones; the method was immunoSEQ multiplex PCR. The table lists over 75,000 clones, about nine tenths of them singletons. The origin of this receptor is a human donor who was the organ donor for an intestinal transplant. Here the sequenced sample was unstimulated CD8+ T cells sorted from spleen or lymph node cells, taken before transplant. The chain combines TRBV2 with TRBJ2-1; D is ambiguous. CDR3 loop: CASSDLNEQFF. The DNA for the CDR3 is TGTGCCAGCAGTGACCTAAATGAGCAGTTCTTC.